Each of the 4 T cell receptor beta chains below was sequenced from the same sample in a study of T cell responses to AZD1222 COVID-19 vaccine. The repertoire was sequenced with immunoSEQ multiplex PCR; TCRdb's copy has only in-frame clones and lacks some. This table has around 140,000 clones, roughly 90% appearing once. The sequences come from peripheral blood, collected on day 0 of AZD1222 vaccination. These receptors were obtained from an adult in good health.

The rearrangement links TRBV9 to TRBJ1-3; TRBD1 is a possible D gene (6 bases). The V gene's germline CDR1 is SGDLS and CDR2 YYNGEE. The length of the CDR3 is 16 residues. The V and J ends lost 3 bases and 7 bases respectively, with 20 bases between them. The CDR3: CASSAREGTGRNTIYF. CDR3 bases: TGTGCCAGCAGCGCCCGGGAGGGTACAGGGAGGAACACCATATATTTT.

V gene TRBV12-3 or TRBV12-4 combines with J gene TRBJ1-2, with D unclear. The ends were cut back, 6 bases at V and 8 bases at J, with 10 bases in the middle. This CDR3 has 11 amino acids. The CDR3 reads CASSYGSGYTF. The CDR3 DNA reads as TGTGCCAGCAGCTATGGGAGCGGCTACACCTTC.

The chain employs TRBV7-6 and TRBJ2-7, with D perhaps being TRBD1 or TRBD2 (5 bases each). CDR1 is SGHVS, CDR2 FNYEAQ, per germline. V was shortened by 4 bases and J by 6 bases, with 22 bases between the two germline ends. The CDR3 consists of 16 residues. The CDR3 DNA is TGTGCCAGCAGCTCGAGGGGTCCCACCGGGCCCTCCGAGCAGTACTTC. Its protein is CASSSRGPTGPSEQYF.

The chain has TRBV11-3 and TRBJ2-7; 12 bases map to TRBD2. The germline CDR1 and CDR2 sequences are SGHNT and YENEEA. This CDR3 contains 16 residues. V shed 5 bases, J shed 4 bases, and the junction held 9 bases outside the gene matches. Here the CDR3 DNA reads TGTGCCAGCAGCCCCCAACTAGCGGGAGGTCGGTACGAGCAGTACTTC. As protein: CASSPQLAGGRYEQYF.